The T cell receptor beta chain under discussion was sequenced for a study of cytomegalovirus exposure and HLA in healthy donors. Turning to this clone: The antigen is undetermined.

The V gene's germline CDR1 is SQVTM and CDR2 ANQGSEA. The CDR3 totals 12 residues. V dropped 1 base and J dropped 7 bases, with 10 bases sitting between them. PCR employed 60 Vbeta and 13 Jbeta primers. Clones were sequenced by immunoSEQ multiplex PCR, and TCRdb holds only the in-frame ones, with some missing. This repertoire shows 100,000 to 150,000 clones, 83% found once; its top ten account for around 1.2%. Study-wide results and limits: According to a later analysis, donors in an Asian-associated ancestry cluster reportedly had fewer N-insertions than the 666-donor mean. TCR beta V segments were, for the most part, productive about 87% or about 30% of the time in an earlier analysis. The study carried out a later analysis of TCR beta sequences. It associated approximately 17,000 of them with specific HLA alleles at a false discovery rate of 0.05. A link between a missense DCLRE1C variant and TCR beta V- and J-gene trimming emerged from a later analysis.

Specimen: PBMCs. This receptor was obtained from a girl aged 2-10 years in good health and CMV-seronegative. The genes are TRBV29-1 and TRBJ2-5; D may be TRBD1 (6 bases). CDR3 DNA: TGCAGCGTTGAAGGACAGGCGGCGACCCAGTACTTC. Protein sequence: CSVEGQAATQYF.